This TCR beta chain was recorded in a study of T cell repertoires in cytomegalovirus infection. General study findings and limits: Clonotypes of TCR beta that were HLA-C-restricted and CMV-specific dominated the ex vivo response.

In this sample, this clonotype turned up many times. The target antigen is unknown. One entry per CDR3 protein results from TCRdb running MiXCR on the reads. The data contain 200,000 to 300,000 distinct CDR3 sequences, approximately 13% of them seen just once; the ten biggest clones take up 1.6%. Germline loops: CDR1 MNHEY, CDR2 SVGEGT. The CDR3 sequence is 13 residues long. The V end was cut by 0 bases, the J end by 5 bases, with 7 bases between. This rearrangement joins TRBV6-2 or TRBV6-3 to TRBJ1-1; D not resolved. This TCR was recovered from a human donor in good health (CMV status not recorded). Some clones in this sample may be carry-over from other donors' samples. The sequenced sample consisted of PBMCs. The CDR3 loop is CASSYSGGTEAFF. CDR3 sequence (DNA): TGTGCCAGCAGTTACTCTGGAGGGACTGAAGCTTTCTTT.